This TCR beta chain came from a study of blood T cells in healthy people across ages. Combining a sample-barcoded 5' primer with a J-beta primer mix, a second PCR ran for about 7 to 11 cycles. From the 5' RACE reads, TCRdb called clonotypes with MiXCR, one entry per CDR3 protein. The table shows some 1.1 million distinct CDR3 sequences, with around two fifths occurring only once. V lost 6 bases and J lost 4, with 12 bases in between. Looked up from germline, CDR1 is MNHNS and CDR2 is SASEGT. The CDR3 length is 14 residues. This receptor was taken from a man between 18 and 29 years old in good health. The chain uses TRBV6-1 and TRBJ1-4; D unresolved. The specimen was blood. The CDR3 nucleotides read TGTGCCAGCAGGGCCTCGACTCGTAATGAAAAACTGTTTTTT. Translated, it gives CASRASTRNEKLFF.